The 10 T cell receptor beta chains given below trace back to one sample, sequenced in a study of response to subunit inactivated influenza vaccine. Via MiXCR, TCRdb re-called the RT-PCR reads, giving one row per CDR3 protein. The data contain 600,000 to 850,000 distinct CDR3 sequences, 13% to 15% of them singletons. The sample was PBMCs from blood, taken around 15 days before vaccination. The source of these receptors is a man aged 50 or older who received an inactivated influenza vaccine.

The rearrangement links TRBV6-5 to TRBJ2-1; the match to TRBD2 covers 9 bases. Trimming at V came to 3 bases and at J to 4 bases, leaving 4 bases not matched to a gene. The germline V gene has CDR1 MNHEY and CDR2 SVGAGI. The CDR3 spans 15 residues. CDR3 bases: TGTGCCAGCAGTTATCGGACTAGCGAGTACAATGAGCAGTTCTTC. Its protein is CASSYRTSEYNEQFF.

This clonotype was counted at least ten times. The chain recombines TRBV12-3 or TRBV12-4 with TRBJ2-2; D is uncertain. The CDR3 is 11 amino acids. Trimming left V 6 bases short and J 8 bases short, with 7 bases between. The CDR3 DNA follows: TGTGCCAGCAGCCCCGGAGGGGAGCTGTTTTTT. Its translation: CASSPGGELFF.

The genes are TRBV5-1 and TRBJ2-3; 7 nucleotides align to TRBD1. The J segment lost 1 base and the V segment lost 6 bases, leaving 2 bases of the junction unmatched. Germline V lookup: CDR1 SGHRS, CDR2 YFSETQ. The CDR3 is 13 residues long. As DNA, the CDR3 is TGCGCCAGCACAGGGACAGGCACAGATACGCAGTATTTT. Encoded protein: CASTGTGTDTQYF.

V and J are TRBV3-1 and TRBJ2-1; 11 bases fit TRBD2. J was trimmed by 7 bases and V by 4 bases; bases with no gene match: 6. CDR3 length equals 15 residues. Per germline, CDR1 LGHDT and CDR2 YNNKEL (reference sequence). DNA for the CDR3: TGTGCCAGCAGCCTAGCGGGGGGGCGGGGTAATGAGCAGTTCTTC. Protein product: CASSLAGGRGNEQFF.

There are a few counts of this clonotype. The CDR3 loop reads CASSGPGQGIPGELFF. CDR3 bases: TGCGCCAGCAGCGGCCCTGGACAGGGTATCCCCGGGGAGCTGTTTTTT. The rearrangement uses TRBV5-1 and TRBJ2-2; 8 nucleotides line up with TRBD1. The CDR3 covers 16 residues. Germline V lookup: CDR1 SGHRS, CDR2 YFSETQ. The ends lost 4 bases at V and 6 bases at J; junction bases unmatched: 11.

V is TRBV12-3 or TRBV12-4 and J is TRBJ2-1; possible D gene TRBD1, 5 bases. V lost 2 bases and J 13 bases, leaving 18 bases between the germline ends. This CDR3 comprises 14 residues. CDR3 in DNA: TGTGCCAGCAGTTTATATAGACAGCAGGGCGGACAGTTCTTC. Protein: CASSLYRQQGGQFF.

This clonotype was counted between two and nine times. The chain uses TRBV7-2 and TRBJ2-3, with a weak D call TRBD2 (6 bases). This CDR3 has 14 residues. Germline assignment: CDR1 SGHTA and CDR2 FQGNSA. V lost 7 bases, J lost 6 bases, and 17 bases lay in between. CDR3 sequence reads: CASTLANRADTQYF. In DNA, the CDR3 is TGTGCCAGCACCCTAGCGAATAGAGCCGATACGCAGTATTTT.

The chain combines TRBV6-2 or TRBV6-3 with TRBJ1-5; TRBD1 might be the D (5 bases). CDR1 is MNHEY, CDR2 SVGEGT, per germline. Trimming pared 5 bases from V and 3 bases from J, leaving 11 bases between. The CDR3 has 14 residues. CDR3 in DNA: TGTGCCAGCAGTGCGGACATATACAATCAGCCCCAGCATTTT. This encodes CASSADIYNQPQHF.

This clonotype was seen more than once but under ten times. V usage is TRBV14 and J usage is TRBJ2-7; D gene uncertain. This CDR3 has 14 amino acids. Trimming removed 4 bases from V and 6 bases from J, with 16 bases in between. Germline-derived CDR1 and CDR2 are SGHDN and FVKESK. CDR3 coding DNA: TGTGCCAGCAGCCCCCAGGTAGACGGCGGCGAGCAGTACTTC. Amino acids: CASSPQVDGGEQYF.

This clonotype was counted a few times. A much larger clone sits a single nucleotide away, making a read error possible. V gene TRBV28 combines with J gene TRBJ2-7, with D perhaps matching TRBD1 (5 bases). The germline V and J ends were trimmed by 7 bases and 3 bases, with 7 bases remaining between them. The CDR3 totals 11 residues. CDR1 MDHEN and CDR2 SYDVKM come from the germline V gene. Written as DNA, the CDR3 is TGTGCCAGCAATGACAGCTACGAGCAGTACTTC. It translates to CASNDSYEQYF.